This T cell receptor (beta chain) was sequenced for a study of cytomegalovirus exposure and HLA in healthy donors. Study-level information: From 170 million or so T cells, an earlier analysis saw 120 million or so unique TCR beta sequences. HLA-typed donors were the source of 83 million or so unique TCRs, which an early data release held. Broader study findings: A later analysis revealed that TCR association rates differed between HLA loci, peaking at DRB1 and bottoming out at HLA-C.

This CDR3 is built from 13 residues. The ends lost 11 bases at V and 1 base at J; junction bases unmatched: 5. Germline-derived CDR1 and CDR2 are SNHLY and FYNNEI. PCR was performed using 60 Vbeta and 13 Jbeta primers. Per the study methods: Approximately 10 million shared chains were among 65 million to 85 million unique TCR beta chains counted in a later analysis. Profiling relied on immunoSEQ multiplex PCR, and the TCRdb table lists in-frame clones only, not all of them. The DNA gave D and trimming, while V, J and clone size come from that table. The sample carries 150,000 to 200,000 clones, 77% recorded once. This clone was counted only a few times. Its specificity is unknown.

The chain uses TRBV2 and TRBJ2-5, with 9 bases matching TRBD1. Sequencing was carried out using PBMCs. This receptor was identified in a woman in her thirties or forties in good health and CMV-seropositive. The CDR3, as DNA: TGTGCCGCCTACAGGGGGCGCCAAGAGACCCAGTACTTC. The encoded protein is CAAYRGRQETQYF.